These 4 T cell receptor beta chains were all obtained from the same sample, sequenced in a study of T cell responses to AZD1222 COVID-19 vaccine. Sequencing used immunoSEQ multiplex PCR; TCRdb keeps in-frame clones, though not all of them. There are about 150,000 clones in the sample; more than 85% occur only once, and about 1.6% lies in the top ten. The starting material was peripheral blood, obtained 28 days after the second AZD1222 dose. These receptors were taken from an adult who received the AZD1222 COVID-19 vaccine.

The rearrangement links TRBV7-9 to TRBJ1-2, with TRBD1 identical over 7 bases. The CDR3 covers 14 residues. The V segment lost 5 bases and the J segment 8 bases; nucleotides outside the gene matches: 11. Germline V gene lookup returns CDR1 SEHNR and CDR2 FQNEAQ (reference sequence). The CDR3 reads CASSPDRDTGGYTF. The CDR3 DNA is TGTGCCAGCAGCCCCGACAGGGACACTGGAGGCTACACCTTC.

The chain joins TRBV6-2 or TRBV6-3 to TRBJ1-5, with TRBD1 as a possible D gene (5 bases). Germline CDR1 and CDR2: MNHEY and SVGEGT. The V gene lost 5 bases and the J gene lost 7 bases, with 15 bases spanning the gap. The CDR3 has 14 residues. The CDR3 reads CASSTDPREQPQHF. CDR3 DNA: TGTGCCAGCAGTACCGACCCCAGGGAACAGCCCCAGCATTTT.

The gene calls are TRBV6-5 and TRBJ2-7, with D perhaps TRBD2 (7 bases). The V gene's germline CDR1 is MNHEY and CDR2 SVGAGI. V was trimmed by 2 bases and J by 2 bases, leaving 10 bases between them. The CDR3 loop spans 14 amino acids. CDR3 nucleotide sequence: TGTGCCAGCAGTTACAGGGGGGGTACCTACGAGCAGTACTTC. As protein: CASSYRGGTYEQYF.

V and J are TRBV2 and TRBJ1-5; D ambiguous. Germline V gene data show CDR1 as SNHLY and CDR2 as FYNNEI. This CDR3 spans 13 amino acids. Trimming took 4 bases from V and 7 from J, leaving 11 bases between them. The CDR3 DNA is TGTGCCAGCAGTGTATCCGGGAACCAGCCCCAGCATTTT. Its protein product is CASSVSGNQPQHF.